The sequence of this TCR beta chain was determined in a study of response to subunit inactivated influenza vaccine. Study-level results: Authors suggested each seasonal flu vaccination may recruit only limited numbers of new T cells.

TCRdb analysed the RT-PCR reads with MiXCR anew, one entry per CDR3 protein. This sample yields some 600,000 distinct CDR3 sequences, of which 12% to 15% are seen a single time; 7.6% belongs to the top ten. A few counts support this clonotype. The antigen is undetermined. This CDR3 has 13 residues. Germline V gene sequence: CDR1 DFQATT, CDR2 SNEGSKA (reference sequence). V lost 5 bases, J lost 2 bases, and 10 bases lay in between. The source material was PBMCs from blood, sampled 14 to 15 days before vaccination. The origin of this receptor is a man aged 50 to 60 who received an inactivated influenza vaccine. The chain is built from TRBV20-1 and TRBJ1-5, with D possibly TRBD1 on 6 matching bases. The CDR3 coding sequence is TGCAGTGCTTTTGCAGGGGGCAATCAGCCCCAGCATTTT. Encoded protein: CSAFAGGNQPQHF.